This T cell receptor (beta chain) was captured in a study of cytomegalovirus exposure and HLA in healthy donors. Regarding this clone: What it binds is not known.

Unmatched junction bases numbered 6, after V lost 2 bases and J lost 5 bases. CDR3 length equals 16 residues. Germline-derived CDR1 and CDR2 are MNHNY and SVGAGI (reference sequence). Study-level results: It was reported that the classifier diagnosed cytomegalovirus status with high specificity and sensitivity in both the original and validation cohorts.

The donors were part of the validation cohort, which consisted of about 120 subjects and was separate from the first cohort of about 670 subjects. Method: immunoSEQ multiplex PCR; TCRdb's copy keeps in-frame clones and lacks some. The sample has 250,000 to 400,000 clones; roughly 87% are singletons. The rearrangement uses TRBV6-6 and TRBJ2-5, with 12 bases fitting TRBD1. This sequence originates from a man aged 30 to 39 in good health and CMV-seronegative. What was sequenced was PBMCs. CDR3 region: CASSYEGTGGSETQYF. CDR3 nucleotide sequence: TGTGCCAGCAGTTACGAGGGGACAGGGGGCTCGGAGACCCAGTACTTC.